The entry below gives a single T cell receptor beta chain sequence along with its context. No antigen is known for it. The study sequenced cultured CD4+ T cell DNA using the Oncomine TCR Beta short-read assay. Investigators obtained genomic DNA by extraction from cultured CD4+ T cells. TCRdb passed the PCR reads through MiXCR, listing each CDR3 protein once. The sample includes 4,100 or so distinct CDR3 sequences, over 40% of them seen just once. V lost 0 bases, J lost 8 bases, and 2 bases stayed unmatched. Germline loops: CDR1 MRHNA, CDR2 SNTAGT. The CDR3 runs to 14 residues. Treatment here: roughly 10-day PBMC culture with coronavirus spike peptide pools or control peptides (ViraFEST assay). Dates of PCR positivity, March to December 2020, preceded the US Alpha, Beta and Delta variants. This entry comes from a study of vaccination and CD4 T cells after COVID-19. Study overall: Four females and six males made up the convalescents, two of whom were Hispanic.

Study outcomes and limitations: Reactive clonotype counts went from median 21 after infection to 30 to 45 after vaccination, nonsignificantly.

What was sequenced was CD4+ T cells from blood, cultured in vitro. The sequence derives from a human donor who had recovered from COVID-19. This sequence joins TRBV6-4 and TRBJ2-1; TRBD2 matches at 9 bases. The CDR3 DNA reads TGTGCCAGCAGTGACTCTAGCGGGAGATATGAGCAGTTCTTC. This encodes CASSDSSGRYEQFF.